The 13 T cell receptor beta chains presented below share a single source sample, sequenced in a study of blood T cell repertoires in COVID-19. The method was immunoSEQ multiplex PCR; TCRdb's version includes in-frame clones alone and lacks a portion of them. The data show approximately 190,000 clones, around 80% seen once. Sequenced sample: peripheral blood. These TCRs come from a human donor in a cohort sampled during active COVID-19.

The J gene is TRBJ2-7, the V gene TRBV3-1 (or the pseudogene TRBV3-2); 8 nucleotides agree with TRBD1. CDR1 and CDR2 (germline): LGHDT, YNNKEL (reference sequence). This CDR3 is 13 amino acids long. The ends lost 4 bases at V and 5 bases at J; junction bases unmatched: 4. CDR3 protein: CASSRTGGNEQYV. Here the CDR3 DNA reads TGTGCCAGCAGCCGTACAGGGGGTAACGAGCAGTACGTC.

The rearrangement links TRBV6-5 to TRBJ1-1; 8 bases are a match to TRBD1. V shed 5 bases, J shed 2 bases, and the junction held 7 bases outside the gene matches. Per the germline V gene, CDR1 is MNHEY and CDR2 is SVGAGI. This CDR3 contains 15 residues. CDR3 loop: CASSLVGTGNTEAFF. The CDR3 DNA reads TGTGCCAGCAGTCTGGTTGGGACAGGTAACACTGAAGCTTTCTTT.

The chain links TRBV2 to TRBJ1-5; 7 bases line up with TRBD1. The V and J ends lost 6 bases and 0 bases, in that order; junction bases with no gene match: 8. In germline, CDR1 is SNHLY, CDR2 FYNNEI. CDR3 length equals 16 residues. The CDR3 nucleotides are TGTGCCAGCAGCGTCAGACAGGGTCTTAGCAATCAGCCCCAGCATTTT. It encodes CASSVRQGLSNQPQHF.

Notes on this clone: Other DNA variants within this sample encode the same CDR3. The CDR3 loop is CASSSDSNYGYTF. In nucleotides, the CDR3 is TGTGCCAGCAGTTCTGACAGTAACTATGGCTACACCTTC. This sequence joins TRBV6-6 and TRBJ1-2; a weak D match, TRBD1 (5 bases). Germline V lookup: CDR1 MNHNY, CDR2 SVGAGI (reference sequence). V was trimmed by 4 bases and J by 1 base, leaving 7 bases between them. This CDR3 contains 13 residues.

This clone was picked up one time. V and J are TRBV5-5 and TRBJ2-3; 7 nucleotides line up with TRBD1. Trimming cost V 4 bases and J 6 bases; bases outside gene matches: 8. Looked up from germline, CDR1 is SGHKS and CDR2 is YYEKEE (reference sequence). This CDR3 region has 14 residues. The CDR3 DNA is TGTGCCAGCAGCATACACAGGGGTTCGGATACGCAGTATTTT. It yields the protein CASSIHRGSDTQYF.

V gene TRBV14 combines with J gene TRBJ2-5; D might be TRBD1 (5 bases). Trimming took off 4 bases at V and 5 bases at J, with 17 bases between the two ends. Germline CDR1 SGHDN, CDR2 FVKESK. This CDR3 comprises 15 residues. As DNA, the CDR3 is TGTGCCAGCAGCCTTAACGACAGATACGGGGAGACCCAGTACTTC. Residues: CASSLNDRYGETQYF.

The chain has TRBV6-5 and TRBJ1-1, with a possible D match to TRBD1 (5 bases). The length of the CDR3 is 13 residues. V shed 0 bases and J shed 7 bases, with 9 bases lying between them. Germline CDR1 MNHEY, CDR2 SVGAGI. The CDR3 region has the DNA TGTGCCAGCAGTTACTCGGGGCAGGGTGAAGCTTTCTTT. Translating it yields CASSYSGQGEAFF.

The chain combines TRBV5-5 with TRBJ1-6; D ambiguous. The ends were cut back, 0 bases at V and 6 bases at J, with 13 bases in the middle. There are 16 residues in the CDR3. Germline V CDR1 and CDR2: SGHKS, YYEKEE (reference sequence). This CDR3 reads CASSLEHLRRNSPLHF. The CDR3 DNA reads as TGTGCCAGCAGCTTGGAGCATCTGCGTCGTAATTCACCCCTCCACTTT.

This clone was observed a few times. The chain links TRBV7-8 to TRBJ1-4; the match to TRBD1 covers 9 bases. V was pared by 0 bases and J by 13 bases, with 15 bases of the junction left unmatched. From germline, CDR1 is SGHVS and CDR2 FQNEAQ. CDR3 length equals 17 residues. The CDR3 nucleotides are TGTGCCAGCAGCTTAGCCCTTAGACAGGGGGGGCCTATGAGACTGTTTTTT. This codes for CASSLALRQGGPMRLFF.

The chain joins TRBV5-1 to TRBJ1-1, with D possibly TRBD1 on 6 matching bases. In germline, CDR1 is SGHRS, CDR2 YFSETQ. Trimming took off 4 bases at V and 3 bases at J, with 22 bases between the two ends. The CDR3 contains 17 residues. The CDR3: CASSRMAGGHQYTEAFF. The CDR3 bases are TGCGCCAGCAGCAGAATGGCGGGGGGCCACCAATACACTGAAGCTTTCTTT.

The rearrangement joins TRBV6-5 to TRBJ2-3, with D uncertain. The V and J ends lost 5 bases and 4 bases respectively, with 10 bases between them. The CDR3 extends over 13 amino acids. Germline lookup yields CDR1 MNHEY and CDR2 SVGAGI. CDR3 amino acids: CASSPRGPDTQYF. Written as DNA, the CDR3 is TGTGCCAGCAGTCCCAGAGGTCCAGATACGCAGTATTTT.

This rearrangement joins TRBV5-1 to TRBJ2-3; D is possibly TRBD2 (6 bases). The germline CDR1 and CDR2 sequences are SGHRS and YFSETQ. Trimming left V 4 bases short and J 6 bases short, with 24 bases between. There are 17 residues in the CDR3. CDR3 sequence reads: CASSAGSGLPGRDTQYF. The CDR3 DNA reads TGCGCCAGCAGCGCGGGGTCGGGACTCCCGGGCCGGGATACGCAGTATTTT.

The rearrangement links TRBV11-2 to TRBJ2-5, with 7 nucleotides matching TRBD2. Germline V gives CDR1 SGHAT, CDR2 FQNNGV. V lost 1 base and J lost 5; bases outside the gene matches: 7. This CDR3 has 15 residues. The CDR3 DNA follows: TGTGCCAGCAGCTTAGCCGGGACTACCATGGAGACCCAGTACTTC. Translation: CASSLAGTTMETQYF.